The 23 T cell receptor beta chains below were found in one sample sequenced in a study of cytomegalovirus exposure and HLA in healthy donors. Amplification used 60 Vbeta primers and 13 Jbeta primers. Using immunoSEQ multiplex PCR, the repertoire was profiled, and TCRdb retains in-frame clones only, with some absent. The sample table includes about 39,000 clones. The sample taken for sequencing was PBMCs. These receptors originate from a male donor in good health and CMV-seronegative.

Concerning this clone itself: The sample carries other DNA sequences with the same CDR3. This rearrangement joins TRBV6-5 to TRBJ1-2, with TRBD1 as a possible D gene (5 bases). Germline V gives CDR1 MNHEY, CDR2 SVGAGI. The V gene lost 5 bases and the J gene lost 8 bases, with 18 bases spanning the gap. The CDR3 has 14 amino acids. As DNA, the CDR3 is TGTGCCAGCAGTCGCCAGGGAGGATCGGAAGGCTACACCTTC. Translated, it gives CASSRQGGSEGYTF.

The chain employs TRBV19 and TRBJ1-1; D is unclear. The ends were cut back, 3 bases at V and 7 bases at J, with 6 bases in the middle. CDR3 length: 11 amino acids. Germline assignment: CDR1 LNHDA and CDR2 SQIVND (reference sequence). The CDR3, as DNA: TGTGCCAGTAGTATTGGCCTTGAAGCTTTCTTT. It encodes CASSIGLEAFF.

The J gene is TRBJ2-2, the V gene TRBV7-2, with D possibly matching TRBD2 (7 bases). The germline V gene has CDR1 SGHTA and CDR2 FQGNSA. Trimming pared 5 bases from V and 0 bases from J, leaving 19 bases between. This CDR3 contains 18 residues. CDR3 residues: CASSPGGRGRSNTGELFF. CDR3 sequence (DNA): TGTGCCAGCAGCCCCGGGGGGCGGGGGAGATCGAACACCGGGGAGCTGTTTTTT. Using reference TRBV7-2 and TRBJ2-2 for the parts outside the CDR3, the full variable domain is GAGVSQSPSNKVTEKGKDVELRCDPISGHTALYWYRQSLGQGLEFLIYFQGNSAPDKSGLPSDRFSAERTGGSVSTLTIQRTQQEDSAVYLCASSPGGRGRSNTGELFFGEGSRLTVL.

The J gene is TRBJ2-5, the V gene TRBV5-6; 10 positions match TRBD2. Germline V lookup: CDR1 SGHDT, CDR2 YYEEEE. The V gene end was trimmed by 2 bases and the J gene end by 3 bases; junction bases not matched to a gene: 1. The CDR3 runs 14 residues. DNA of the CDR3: TGTGCCAGCAGCTTCGGGACTAGCGAAGAGACCCAGTACTTC. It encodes CASSFGTSEETQYF.

CDR3 protein: CASSTGTHYGYTF. The CDR3 DNA reads TGTGCCAGCAGCACCGGGACTCACTATGGCTACACCTTC. The rearrangement joins TRBV7-2 to TRBJ1-2; the D gene is possibly TRBD1 (5 bases). This CDR3 has 13 residues. Germline assignment: CDR1 SGHTA and CDR2 FQGNSA. The V and J ends lost 5 bases and 3 bases respectively, with 10 bases between them.

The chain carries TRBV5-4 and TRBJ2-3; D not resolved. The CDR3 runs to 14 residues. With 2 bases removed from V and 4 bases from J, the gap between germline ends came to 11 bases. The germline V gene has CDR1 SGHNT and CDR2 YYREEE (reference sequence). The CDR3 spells CASSLWSYSDTQYF. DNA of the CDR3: TGTGCCAGCAGCTTATGGTCGTACTCAGATACGCAGTATTTT.

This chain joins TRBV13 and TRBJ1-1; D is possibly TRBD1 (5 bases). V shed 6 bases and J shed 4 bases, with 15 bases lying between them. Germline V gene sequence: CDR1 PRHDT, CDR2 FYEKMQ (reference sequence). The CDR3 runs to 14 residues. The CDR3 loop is CASSFPERGTEAFF. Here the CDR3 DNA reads TGTGCCAGCAGTTTCCCGGAAAGGGGCACTGAAGCTTTCTTT.

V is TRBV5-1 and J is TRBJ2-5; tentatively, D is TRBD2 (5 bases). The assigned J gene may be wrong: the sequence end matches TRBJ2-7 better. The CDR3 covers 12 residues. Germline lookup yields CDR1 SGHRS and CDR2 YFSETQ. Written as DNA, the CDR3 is TGCGCCAGCAGCTTGGATGCGGGCGAGCAGTACTTC. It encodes CASSLDAGEQYF.

CDR3 in amino acids: CASSVFSGGGNTIYF. CDR3 coding DNA: TGTGCCAGCAGCGTATTTTCAGGGGGAGGAAACACCATATATTTT. The rearrangement links TRBV9 to TRBJ1-3, with TRBD1 matching 7 bases. The CDR3 runs to 15 residues. V lost 1 base, J lost 4 bases, and 5 bases stayed unmatched. CDR1 is SGDLS and CDR2 is YYNGEE in the germline V gene.

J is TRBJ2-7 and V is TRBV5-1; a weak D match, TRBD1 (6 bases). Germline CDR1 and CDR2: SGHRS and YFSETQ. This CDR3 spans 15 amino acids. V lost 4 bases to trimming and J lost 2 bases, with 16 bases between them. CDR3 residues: CASSQRTVAAYEQYF. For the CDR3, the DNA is TGCGCCAGCAGCCAAAGGACAGTGGCCGCCTACGAGCAGTACTTC.

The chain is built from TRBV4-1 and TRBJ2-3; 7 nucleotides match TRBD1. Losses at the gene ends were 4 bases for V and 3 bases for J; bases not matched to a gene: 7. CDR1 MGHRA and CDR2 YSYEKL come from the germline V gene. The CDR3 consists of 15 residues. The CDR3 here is CASSPPTGRTDTQYF. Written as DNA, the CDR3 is TGCGCCAGCAGCCCCCCGACAGGGAGAACAGATACGCAGTATTTT.

The CDR3 DNA is TGCGCCAGCAGCCAACCCGGGACAGGGGGCCGGGACACTGAAGCTTTCTTT. Its translation: CASSQPGTGGRDTEAFF. The V gene is TRBV4-1, the J gene TRBJ1-1; the match to TRBD1 covers 12 bases. Germline V lookup: CDR1 MGHRA, CDR2 YSYEKL. The CDR3 has 17 amino acids. V lost 2 bases, J lost 3 bases, and 7 bases stayed unmatched.

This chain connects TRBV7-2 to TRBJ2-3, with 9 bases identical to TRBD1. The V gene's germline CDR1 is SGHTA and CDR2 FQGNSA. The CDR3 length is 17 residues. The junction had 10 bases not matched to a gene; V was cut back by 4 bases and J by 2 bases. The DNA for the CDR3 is TGTGCCAGCAGCTCCTACACCGGGACAGGGACCACAGATACGCAGTATTTT. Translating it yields CASSSYTGTGTTDTQYF. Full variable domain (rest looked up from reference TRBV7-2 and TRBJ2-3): GAGVSQSPSNKVTEKGKDVELRCDPISGHTALYWYRQSLGQGLEFLIYFQGNSAPDKSGLPSDRFSAERTGGSVSTLTIQRTQQEDSAVYLCASSSYTGTGTTDTQYFGPGTRLTVL.

CDR3 sequence reads: CASSSRLGLANYGYTF. DNA of the CDR3: TGTGCCAGCAGCTCCCGTCTGGGGCTAGCTAACTATGGCTACACCTTC. The V gene is TRBV5-6, the J gene TRBJ1-2, with a tentative D call TRBD1 (5 bases). The CDR3 spans 16 residues. V lost 3 bases to trimming and J lost 0 bases, with 15 bases between them. The germline V gene has CDR1 SGHDT and CDR2 YYEEEE.

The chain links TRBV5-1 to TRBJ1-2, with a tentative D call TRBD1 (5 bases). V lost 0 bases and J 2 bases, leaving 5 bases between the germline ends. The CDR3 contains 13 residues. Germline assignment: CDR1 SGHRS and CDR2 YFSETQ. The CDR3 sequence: CASSLGTNYGYTF. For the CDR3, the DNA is TGCGCCAGCAGCTTGGGGACAAACTATGGCTACACCTTC. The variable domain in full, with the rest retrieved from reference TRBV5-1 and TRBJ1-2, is KAGVTQTPRYLIKTRGQQVTLSCSPISGHRSVSWYQQTPGQGLQFLFEYFSETQRNKGNFPGRFSGRQFSNSRSEMNVSTLELGDSALYLCASSLGTNYGYTFGSGTRLTVV.

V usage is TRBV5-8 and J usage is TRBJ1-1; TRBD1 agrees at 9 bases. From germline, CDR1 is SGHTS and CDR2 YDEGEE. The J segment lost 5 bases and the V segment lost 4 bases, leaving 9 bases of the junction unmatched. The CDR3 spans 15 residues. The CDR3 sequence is CASSITGGRWTEAFF. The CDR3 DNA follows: TGTGCCAGCAGCATCACAGGGGGCCGGTGGACTGAAGCTTTCTTT.

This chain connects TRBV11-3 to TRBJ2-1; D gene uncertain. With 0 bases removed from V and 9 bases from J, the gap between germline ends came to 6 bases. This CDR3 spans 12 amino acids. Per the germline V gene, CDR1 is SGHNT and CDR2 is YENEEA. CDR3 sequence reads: CASSLDLGEQFF. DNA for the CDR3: TGTGCCAGCAGCTTAGATCTAGGTGAGCAGTTCTTC.

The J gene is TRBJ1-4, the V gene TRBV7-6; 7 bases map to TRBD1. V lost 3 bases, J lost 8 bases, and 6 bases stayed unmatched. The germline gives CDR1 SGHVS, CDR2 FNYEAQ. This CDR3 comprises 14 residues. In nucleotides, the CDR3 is TGTGCCAGCAGCTTCAAGGGGGCAGGCGAAAAACTGTTTTTT. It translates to CASSFKGAGEKLFF.

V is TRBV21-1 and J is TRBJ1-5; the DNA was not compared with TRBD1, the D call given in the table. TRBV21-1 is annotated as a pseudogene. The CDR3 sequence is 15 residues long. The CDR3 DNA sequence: TGTGCCAGCAGCAAAGTGGTAGGGGTAAATCAGCCCCAGCATTTT. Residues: CASSKVVGVNQPQHF.

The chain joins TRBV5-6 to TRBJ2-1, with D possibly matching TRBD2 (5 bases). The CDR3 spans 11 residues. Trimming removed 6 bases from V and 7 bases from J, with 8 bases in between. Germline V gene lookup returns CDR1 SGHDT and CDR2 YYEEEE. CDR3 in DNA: TGTGCCAGCACAGAGGGTAATGAGCAGTTCTTC. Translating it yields CASTEGNEQFF.

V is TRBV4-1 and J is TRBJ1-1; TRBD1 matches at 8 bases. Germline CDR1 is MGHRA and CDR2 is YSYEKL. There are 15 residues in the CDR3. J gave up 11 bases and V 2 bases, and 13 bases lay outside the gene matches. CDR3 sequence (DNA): TGCGCCAGCAGCCAATCGGACAGGGAAGAATCGGTGGCTTTCTTT. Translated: CASSQSDREESVAFF.

The DNA of the CDR3 is TGTGCCAGCAGCCAATGGCGGGGGCCCTACGAGCAGTACTTC. It yields the protein CASSQWRGPYEQYF. The chain employs TRBV4-2 and TRBJ2-7; the D gene is possibly TRBD2 (7 bases). CDR1 and CDR2 (germline): LGHNA, YNFKEQ. The germline V and J ends were trimmed by 2 bases and 2 bases, with 10 bases remaining between them. The CDR3 has 14 amino acids.

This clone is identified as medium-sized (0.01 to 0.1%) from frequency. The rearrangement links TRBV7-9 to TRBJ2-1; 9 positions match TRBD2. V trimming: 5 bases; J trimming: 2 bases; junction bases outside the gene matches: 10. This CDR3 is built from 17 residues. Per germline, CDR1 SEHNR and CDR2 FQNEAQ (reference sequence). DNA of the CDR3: TGTGCCAGCAGCCCGAAGAGATTAGCGGGGGCCTACAATGAGCAGTTCTTC. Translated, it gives CASSPKRLAGAYNEQFF.